These T cell receptor beta chains were read from a single sample in a study of blood T cell repertoires in COVID-19. Sequencing used immunoSEQ multiplex PCR; TCRdb keeps in-frame clones, though not all of them. The table has 50,000 to 70,000 clones, around three quarters seen once. Sequenced: peripheral blood. The source of these receptors is a man in his fifties or sixties with acute or convalescent COVID-19. Both conserved end residues are part of each CDR3. A D gene is named only where the DNA matches it firmly. Clone size appears in some rows only: once, few, many, or a class for an expanded clone.

j_gene: TRBJ1-4; abundance: NA; len: 16; d_gene: TRBD1; v_gene: TRBV7-9; CDR3aa: CASSTGTGFPNEKLFF; CDR3nt: TGTGCCAGCAGCACGGGGACAGGGTTTCCTAATGAAAAACTGTTTTTT
j_gene: TRBJ1-5; abundance: once; len: 14; d_gene: NA; v_gene: TRBV28; CDR3aa: CASSLGAQGQPQHF; CDR3nt: TGTGCCAGCAGTTTGGGGGCGCAGGGTCAGCCCCAGCATTTT
j_gene: TRBJ1-6; abundance: NA; len: 15; d_gene: NA; v_gene: TRBV5-1; CDR3aa: CASSFSAGSNSPLHF; CDR3nt: TGCGCCAGCAGCTTTTCGGCGGGGAGTAATTCACCCCTCCACTTT
j_gene: TRBJ2-2; abundance: NA; len: 13; d_gene: NA; v_gene: TRBV27; CDR3aa: CASSWYGDGELFF; CDR3nt: TGTGCCAGCAGTTGGTACGGAGACGGGGAGCTGTTTTTT
j_gene: TRBJ2-3; abundance: NA; len: 16; d_gene: TRBD1; v_gene: TRBV15; CDR3aa: CATSSRTGAYTDTQYF; CDR3nt: TGTGCCACCAGCTCGCGGACAGGGGCTTACACAGATACGCAGTATTTT
j_gene: TRBJ2-2; abundance: NA; len: 16; d_gene: NA; v_gene: TRBV28; CDR3aa: CASSFGGGARTGELFF; CDR3nt: TGTGCCAGCAGTTTTGGAGGGGGGGCCCGCACCGGGGAGCTGTTTTTT
j_gene: TRBJ1-1; abundance: NA; len: 14; d_gene: NA; v_gene: TRBV5-1; CDR3aa: CASSFRGTNTEAFF; CDR3nt: TGCGCCAGCAGCTTCAGGGGTACGAACACTGAAGCTTTCTTT
j_gene: TRBJ1-3; abundance: NA; len: 16; d_gene: TRBD1; v_gene: TRBV11-2; CDR3aa: CASSSFPGTVVNTIYF; CDR3nt: TGTGCCAGCAGCTCCTTTCCCGGGACAGTTGTGAACACCATATATTTT
j_gene: TRBJ1-2; abundance: NA; len: 13; d_gene: NA; v_gene: TRBV2; CDR3aa: CASRADSSFGYTF; CDR3nt: TGTGCCAGCAGAGCAGACAGCTCCTTCGGCTACACCTTC
j_gene: TRBJ2-5; abundance: NA; len: 17; d_gene: TRBD2; v_gene: TRBV4-1; CDR3aa: CASSQVSGRLAGETQYF; CDR3nt: TGCGCCAGCAGCCAAGTATCTGGTAGGCTAGCGGGGGAGACCCAGTACTTC
j_gene: TRBJ2-5; abundance: once; len: 16; d_gene: NA; v_gene: TRBV5-4; CDR3aa: CASSLAQGMGQETQYF; CDR3nt: TGTGCCAGCAGCTTGGCCCAGGGAATGGGACAAGAGACCCAGTACTTC
j_gene: TRBJ1-5; abundance: NA; len: 13; d_gene: NA; v_gene: TRBV7-2; CDR3aa: CASSTLTDQPQHF; CDR3nt: TGTGCCAGCAGCACTCTGACAGATCAGCCCCAGCATTTT
j_gene: TRBJ1-1; abundance: NA; len: 17; d_gene: TRBD1; v_gene: TRBV5-4; CDR3aa: CASSRGQGASIGTEAFF; CDR3nt: TGTGCCAGCAGCAGAGGGCAGGGGGCAAGTATAGGCACTGAAGCTTTCTTT
j_gene: TRBJ2-2; abundance: NA; len: 14; d_gene: NA; v_gene: TRBV11-2; CDR3aa: CASTPIRITGELFF; CDR3nt: TGTGCCAGCACCCCAATCAGGATCACCGGGGAGCTGTTTTTT
j_gene: TRBJ2-5; abundance: few; len: 15; d_gene: TRBD2; v_gene: TRBV11-2; CDR3aa: CASSFTSAGEETQYF; CDR3nt: TGTGCCAGCAGCTTCACCTCAGCGGGGGAAGAGACCCAGTACTTC
j_gene: TRBJ1-1; abundance: NA; len: 16; d_gene: TRBD1; v_gene: TRBV18; CDR3aa: CASSPGTGAPNTEAFF; CDR3nt: TGTGCCAGCTCACCCGGGACAGGGGCCCCTAACACTGAAGCTTTCTTT
j_gene: TRBJ1-5; abundance: NA; len: 16; d_gene: TRBD1; v_gene: TRBV6-5; CDR3aa: CASSYPPGQGKQPQHF; CDR3nt: TGTGCCAGCAGTTACCCCCCGGGACAGGGGAAGCAGCCCCAGCATTTT
j_gene: TRBJ2-2; abundance: NA; len: 17; d_gene: TRBD1; v_gene: TRBV19; CDR3aa: CASADYRGLIGTGELFF; CDR3nt: TGTGCCAGTGCCGACTACAGGGGGCTAATTGGGACCGGGGAGCTGTTTTTT
j_gene: TRBJ2-2; abundance: NA; len: 15; d_gene: NA; v_gene: TRBV27; CDR3aa: CASTNGGANTGELFF; CDR3nt: TGTGCCAGCACAAACGGTGGAGCGAACACCGGGGAGCTGTTTTTT
j_gene: TRBJ1-4; abundance: NA; len: 14; d_gene: TRBD1; v_gene: TRBV6-5; CDR3aa: CASGTGGSNEKLFF; CDR3nt: TGTGCCAGCGGCACAGGGGGATCTAATGAAAAACTGTTTTTT
j_gene: TRBJ1-2; abundance: NA; len: 14; d_gene: TRBD1; v_gene: TRBV6-5; CDR3aa: CASSWDRGRLGYTF; CDR3nt: TGTGCCAGCAGTTGGGACAGGGGGCGGCTTGGCTACACCTTC
j_gene: TRBJ1-2; abundance: NA; len: 15; d_gene: TRBD1; v_gene: TRBV5-8; CDR3aa: CASSLPGQGVYGYTF; CDR3nt: TGTGCCAGCAGCTTGCCGGGACAGGGAGTCTATGGCTACACCTTC
j_gene: TRBJ2-1; abundance: NA; len: 12; d_gene: NA; v_gene: TRBV24-1; CDR3aa: CATSRGATSQFF; CDR3nt: TGTGCCACTAGCAGGGGGGCGACGAGTCAGTTCTTC
j_gene: TRBJ1-1; abundance: NA; len: 14; d_gene: NA; v_gene: TRBV5-1; CDR3aa: CASSPNVGGTEAFF; CDR3nt: TGCGCCAGCAGCCCTAACGTGGGGGGCACTGAAGCTTTCTTT
j_gene: TRBJ2-3; abundance: NA; len: 16; d_gene: TRBD1; v_gene: TRBV18; CDR3aa: CASSPGTGGETDTQYF; CDR3nt: TGTGCCAGCTCACCCGGGACAGGGGGAGAAACAGATACGCAGTATTTT
j_gene: TRBJ1-6; abundance: NA; len: 13; d_gene: NA; v_gene: TRBV7-8; CDR3aa: CASSPTRNSPLHF; CDR3nt: TGTGCCAGCAGCCCTACGAGGAATTCACCCCTCCACTTT
j_gene: TRBJ1-2; abundance: NA; len: 13; d_gene: NA; v_gene: TRBV7-9; CDR3aa: CASSFGQSDGYTF; CDR3nt: TGTGCCAGCAGCTTCGGACAGTCGGATGGCTACACCTTC
j_gene: TRBJ2-5; abundance: NA; len: 14; d_gene: TRBD1; v_gene: TRBV5-4; CDR3aa: CASGIPGQTETQYF; CDR3nt: TGTGCCAGCGGAATTCCGGGACAGACGGAGACCCAGTACTTC
j_gene: TRBJ2-1; abundance: NA; len: 15; d_gene: NA; v_gene: TRBV11-1; CDR3aa: CASSLKTAFYNEQFF; CDR3nt: TGTGCCAGCAGCTTAAAAACAGCTTTCTACAATGAGCAGTTCTTC
j_gene: TRBJ1-1; abundance: NA; len: 13; d_gene: NA; v_gene: TRBV5-6; CDR3aa: CASSGNRVTEAFF; CDR3nt: TGTGCCAGCAGCGGAAACAGGGTCACTGAAGCTTTCTTT
j_gene: TRBJ1-2; abundance: NA; len: 13; d_gene: NA; v_gene: TRBV10-3; CDR3aa: CAISGDLNYGYTF; CDR3nt: TGTGCCATCTCAGGCGACCTAAACTATGGCTACACCTTC
j_gene: TRBJ1-2; abundance: NA; len: 14; d_gene: NA; v_gene: TRBV6-5; CDR3aa: CASSRAGPNYGYTF; CDR3nt: TGTGCCAGCAGTAGGGCGGGCCCCAACTATGGCTACACCTTC